What follows are 5 T cell receptor beta chains derived from one specimen sequenced in a study of response to subunit inactivated influenza vaccine. TCRdb recomputed calls from the RT-PCR reads with MiXCR, one row per CDR3 protein. The sample includes 700,000 to 900,000 distinct CDR3 sequences, about 20% of them seen just once. The specimen was PBMCs from blood, collected 4 to 6 days after vaccination. The receptors derive from a man in his forties or fifties who received an inactivated influenza vaccine.

This clonotype showed up just a few times. This rearrangement joins TRBV27 to TRBJ1-4; D is unresolved. This CDR3 has 15 amino acids. The V end lost 0 bases, the J end lost 7 bases, and 12 bases lay between the germline ends. Germline CDR1 reads MNHEY; CDR2 reads SMNVEV (reference sequence). CDR3 coding DNA: TGTGCCAGCAGTTTATCGGTGAAGGGTGCTGAAAAACTGTTTTTT. Translated: CASSLSVKGAEKLFF.

The V call is TRBV7-8, the J call TRBJ2-1; D is uncertain. The CDR3 covers 13 residues. V lost 3 bases, J lost 7 bases, and 10 bases lay in between. Germline values: CDR1 SGHVS, CDR2 FQNEAQ. The CDR3, as DNA: TGTGCCAGCAGCTTGGGCCCAGTGAATGAGCAGTTCTTC. Translation: CASSLGPVNEQFF.

Only a few counts were recorded for this clonotype. J is TRBJ1-5 and V is TRBV7-9, with 8 bases fitting TRBD1. Germline V gives CDR1 SEHNR, CDR2 FQNEAQ (reference sequence). The CDR3 length is 15 residues. The V segment lost 4 bases and the J segment 3 bases; nucleotides outside the gene matches: 5. The CDR3 nucleotides are TGTGCCAGCAGCTCACAGGGGGGAGTCAATCAGCCCCAGCATTTT. Amino acid sequence: CASSSQGGVNQPQHF.

This clonotype was detected many times. The rearrangement uses TRBV12-3 or TRBV12-4 and TRBJ1-2, with a possible D match to TRBD1 (5 bases). The CDR3 runs to 16 residues. V lost 2 bases and J 0 bases, leaving 13 bases between the germline ends. The CDR3 loop reads CASSLTSTVANYGYTF. CDR3 nucleotide sequence: TGTGCCAGCAGTTTAACGTCGACAGTTGCTAACTATGGCTACACCTTC.

A few counts support this clonotype. The chain recombines TRBV7-2 with TRBJ2-1; D gene unclear. CDR1 is SGHTA, CDR2 FQGNSA, per germline. This CDR3 spans 16 amino acids. V was clipped by 0 bases and J by 0 bases, with 9 bases between them. Written as DNA, the CDR3 is TGTGCCAGCAGCTTAGCGTTTGACCCCTCCTACAATGAGCAGTTCTTC. It specifies CASSLAFDPSYNEQFF. Supplemented by reference TRBV7-2 and TRBJ2-1, the full variable domain reads GAGVSQSPSNKVTEKGKDVELRCDPISGHTALYWYRQSLGQGLEFLIYFQGNSAPDKSGLPSDRFSAERTGGSVSTLTIQRTQQEDSAVYLCASSLAFDPSYNEQFFGPGTRLTVL.